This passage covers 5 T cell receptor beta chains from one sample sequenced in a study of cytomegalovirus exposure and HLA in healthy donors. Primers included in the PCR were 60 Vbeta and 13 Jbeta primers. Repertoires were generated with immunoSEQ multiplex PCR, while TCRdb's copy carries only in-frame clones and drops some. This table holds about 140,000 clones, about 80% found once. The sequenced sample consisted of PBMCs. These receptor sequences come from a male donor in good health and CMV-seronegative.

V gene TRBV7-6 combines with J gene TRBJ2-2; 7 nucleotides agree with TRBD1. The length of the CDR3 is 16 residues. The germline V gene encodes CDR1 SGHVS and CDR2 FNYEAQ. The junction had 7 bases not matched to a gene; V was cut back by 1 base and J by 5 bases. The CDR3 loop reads CASSLEWKGATGELFF. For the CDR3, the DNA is TGTGCCAGCAGCTTAGAGTGGAAGGGGGCAACCGGGGAGCTGTTTTTT. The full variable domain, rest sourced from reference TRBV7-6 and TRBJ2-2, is GAGVSQSPRYKVTKRGQDVALRCDPISGHVSLYWYRQALGQGPEFLTYFNYEAQQDKSGLPNDRFSAERPEGSISTLTIQRTEQRDSAMYRCASSLEWKGATGELFFGEGSRLTVL.

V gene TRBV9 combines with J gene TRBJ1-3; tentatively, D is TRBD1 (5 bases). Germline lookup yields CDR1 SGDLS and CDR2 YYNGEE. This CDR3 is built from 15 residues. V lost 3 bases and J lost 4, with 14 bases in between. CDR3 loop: CASSAGTFPGNTIYF. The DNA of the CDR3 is TGTGCCAGCAGCGCAGGGACTTTCCCCGGAAACACCATATATTTT.

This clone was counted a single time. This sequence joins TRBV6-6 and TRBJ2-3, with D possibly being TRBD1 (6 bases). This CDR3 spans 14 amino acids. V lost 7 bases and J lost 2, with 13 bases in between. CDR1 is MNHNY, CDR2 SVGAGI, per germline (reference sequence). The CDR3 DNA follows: TGTGCCAGCACCGGGACATCGCACACAGATACGCAGTATTTT. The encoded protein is CASTGTSHTDTQYF.

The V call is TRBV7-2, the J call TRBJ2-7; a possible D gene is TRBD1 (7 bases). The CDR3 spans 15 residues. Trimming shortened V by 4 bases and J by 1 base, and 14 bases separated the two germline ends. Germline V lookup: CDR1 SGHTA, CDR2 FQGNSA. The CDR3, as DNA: TGTGCCAGCAGCTCCCAGGGGGGCGGGTCCTACGAGCAGTACTTC. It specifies CASSSQGGGSYEQYF.

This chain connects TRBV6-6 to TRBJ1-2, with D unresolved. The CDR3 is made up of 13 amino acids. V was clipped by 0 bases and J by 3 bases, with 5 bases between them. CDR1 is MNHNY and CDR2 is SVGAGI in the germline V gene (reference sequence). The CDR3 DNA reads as TGTGCCAGCAGTTACTCGACTGACTATGGCTACACCTTC. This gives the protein CASSYSTDYGYTF.